The T cell receptor beta chain described here comes from a study of cytomegalovirus exposure and HLA in healthy donors. General observations from the study: Available immune exposure information was restricted to CMV serostatus only. Excluded: some indistinguishable V segments such as TRBV6-2 and TRBV6-3. Certain sequence variants were highly shared and formed a cluster, and this cluster was likely a sequencing artifact.

About this clone itself: Its antigen is unidentified.

The CDR3 is made up of 14 amino acids. Germline V gives CDR1 SEHNR, CDR2 FQNEAQ (reference sequence). Losses at the gene ends were 3 bases for V and 4 bases for J; bases not matched to a gene: 2. This PCR relied on a set of 60 Vbeta primers and 13 Jbeta primers. Sequencing used immunoSEQ multiplex PCR; TCRdb keeps in-frame clones, though not all of them. The table lists fewer than 200,000 clones, roughly 84% of them singletons. Sequenced: PBMCs. The source of this sequence is a man between 18 and 29 years old in good health and CMV-seropositive. This chain uses TRBV7-9 with TRBJ1-5; TRBD1 matches 8 bases. This CDR3 reads CASSLGQVNQPQHF. In nucleotides, the CDR3 is TGTGCCAGCAGCTTGGGACAGGTTAATCAGCCCCAGCATTTT. Variable domain in full (rest from reference TRBV7-9 and TRBJ1-5): DTGVSQNPRHKITKRGQNVTFRCDPISEHNRLYWYRQTLGQGPEFLTYFQNEAQLEKSRLLSDRFSAERPKGSFSTLEIQRTEQGDSAMYLCASSLGQVNQPQHFGDGTRLSIL.